This TCR beta chain comes out of a study of T cell responses to AZD1222 COVID-19 vaccine (dated by TCRdb to 2020 to 2023). Some background on the complete study: Because spike-specific TCR depth and breadth did not differ between the two schedules, AZD1222 recipients who got a second dose at roughly 4 weeks were pooled with those who got a second dose at roughly 12 weeks. A total of about 230 trial participants underwent TCR sequencing, of whom nearly 210 received two doses of AZD1222 and about 25 received two doses of the MenACWY control vaccine. Trial participants were enrolled by age into 18-55, 56-69 and 70-plus year subgroups, with roughly 150, 30 and 60 TCR-sequenced participants respectively. Overall results and qualifications from the work: Most participants were white British and females outnumbered males, and the authors suggested that clonal diversity may have been underestimated. Because no day 14 peak-response samples were available, repertoires were characterized only after the peak T cell response. Reportedly, almost half of the unique spike-specific TCRs recognized epitopes lying outside the regions that are mutated in the B.1.351 and B.1.1.7 variants. Conclusions about previously exposed vaccinees are limited, since just five to seven AZD1222 recipients were seropositive for SARS-CoV-2 at baseline. The 56-69-year group was small, and its depth increase did not reach significance, likely because of low power. After two AZD1222 doses, both the breadth and the depth of spike-specific TCRs were significantly higher than at day 0 and than in MenACWY recipients. Vaccine-associated CD4 TCRs spanned the whole spike protein, with dominant responses in regions 160-218 and 743-854.

Concerning this clone itself: Its antigen is unknown. No much larger clone exists at a distance of one base, and base qualities are not known.

The time point label here, explained by the study, means: baseline before first vaccination. Vaccinee samples came from UK trials COV001 and COV002, including a single-blind randomized controlled phase 2/3 trial of AZD1222 (ChAdOx1 nCoV-19) in healthy adults. Trial participant PBMC samples were collected at day 0 and day 28 after the second dose for TCRbeta chain sequencing. The CDR3 regions of human TCRbeta chains were subjected to immunosequencing. As for the authors' bioinformatics: Repertoire TCRs were checked for matches against a reference library of SARS-CoV-2-specific TCRs that had been generated using the MIRA antigen-specificity platform. Breadth was defined as the fraction of unique TCRs that were SARS-CoV-2-associated, and depth was defined as the fraction of total T cells that were SARS-CoV-2-associated. Each spike-specific TCR was assigned to its reactive spike region and to a CD4 or CD8 class using the MIRA data. Log10-transformed breadth and depth values were compared by one-way ANOVA with Sidak's multiple comparisons tests. TCRdb limited this immuneACCESS table to in-frame rearrangements with V and J called. A share of clones is missing; checked studies link under half to unresolved V genes, and the rest is unexplained. Clonal size and the V and J genes are those of that table, whereas D and trimming came from the DNA. The sample records about 85,000 clones, approximately 86% of which are singletons. Of the sample, about 6% is held by the ten largest clones.

The receptor was derived from an adult in good health. Sample: peripheral blood, taken on day 0 of AZD1222 vaccination.

The nucleotide sequence is given as TGTGCCAGCAGCTTTAGCTCTGGGGCCAACGTCCTGACTTTC. The resulting protein is CASSFSSGANVLTF. The chain couples TRBV7-9 to TRBJ2-6, with the D gene not confidently named. V was cut back by 3 bases and J by 0 bases, leaving a gap of 3 bases between them. CDR1 and CDR2 (SEHNR, FQNEAQ) derive from the germline V gene (reference sequence). From the cysteine up to the phenylalanine, the CDR3 has a length of 14 residues. Only the CDR3 portion is preserved as DNA: 42 bases, with reading frame beginning at the first base.